Listed below are T cell receptor beta chains from one sample, sequenced in a study of T cell changes during pregnancy in multiple sclerosis. Clones were read by immunoSEQ multiplex PCR, and TCRdb kept only the in-frame ones, dropping some. In the table there are roughly 56,000 clones, over 75% of which are singletons. The specimen comprised peripheral blood, sampled in the first trimester of pregnancy. The receptors here all came from a female donor with multiple sclerosis, enrolled in a pregnancy study. The CDR3 runs from the conserved cysteine through the conserved F or W. The D gene is left open where the match is weak. The size of a clone is reported for some rows only, either as once, few or many, or as a class for expanded clones.

TRBV5-6	TRBD1	TRBJ2-3	NA	CASSRILGTVGDTQYF	TGTGCCAGCAGCCGCATCCTCGGGACAGTGGGAGATACGCAGTATTTT
TRBV29-1	TRBD2	TRBJ2-3	once	CSAERDTDTQYF	TGCAGCGCCGAGCGGGACACAGATACGCAGTATTTT
TRBV5-6	TRBD2	TRBJ2-2	NA	CASSSRLAHASGELFF	TGTGCCAGCAGCTCGCGACTAGCGCACGCGTCCGGGGAGCTGTTTTTT
TRBV18	NA	TRBJ1-2	NA	CASSPGQGGDYGYTF	TGTGCCAGCTCACCTGGGCAGGGAGGAGACTATGGCTACACCTTC
TRBV7-9	NA	TRBJ1-1	NA	CASSLAYQYLGQGTEAFF	TGTGCCAGCAGCTTAGCTTATCAGTATCTGGGACAAGGAACTGAAGCTTTCTTT
TRBV7-9	TRBD1	TRBJ2-2	NA	CASSVQGALLTGELFF	TGTGCCAGCAGCGTCCAGGGGGCCCTCCTCACCGGGGAGCTGTTTTTT
TRBV7-9	NA	TRBJ2-5	NA	CASSVLQGVAETQYF	TGTGCCAGCAGCGTGCTACAGGGAGTGGCAGAGACCCAGTACTTC
TRBV30	TRBD1	TRBJ2-2	NA	CACGTGTGDTGELFF	TGTGCCTGCGGAACCGGGACAGGGGACACCGGGGAGCTGTTTTTT
TRBV7-6	TRBD2	TRBJ2-3	NA	CASSSSGKADTQYF	TGTGCCAGCAGCTCTAGCGGGAAGGCAGATACGCAGTATTTT
TRBV6-5	TRBD1	TRBJ1-5	NA	CASSAAAGGRQPQHF	TGTGCCAGCAGCGCCGCGGCAGGGGGCCGTCAGCCCCAGCATTTT
TRBV7-9	NA	TRBJ1-2	NA	CASTHPAGWNGYTF	TGTGCCAGCACCCACCCGGCAGGTTGGAATGGCTACACCTTC
TRBV7-9	TRBD2	TRBJ2-3	NA	CASSSNRNAGATDTQYF	TGTGCCAGCAGCTCCAATAGGAATGCGGGAGCCACAGATACGCAGTATTTT
TRBV29-1	TRBD1	TRBJ1-1	few	CSAHRGLTEAFF	TGCAGCGCCCACAGGGGGCTCACTGAAGCTTTCTTT
TRBV19	NA	TRBJ2-7	once	CASSMTGARSYEQYF	TGTGCCAGTAGTATGACTGGGGCGAGATCCTACGAGCAGTACTTC
TRBV18	NA	TRBJ1-1	NA	CASSPFGIGPEAFF	TGTGCCAGCTCACCATTCGGGATAGGGCCTGAAGCTTTCTTT
TRBV10-3	TRBD1	TRBJ1-5	NA	CAISEDTGGPYQPQHF	TGTGCCATCAGTGAGGACACAGGGGGCCCCTATCAGCCCCAGCATTTT
TRBV18	TRBD2	TRBJ2-3	NA	CASSPGLDSDTQYF	TGTGCCAGCTCACCGGGACTAGACTCAGATACGCAGTATTTT
TRBV5-6	TRBD2	TRBJ2-2	NA	CASSSVRGRAGTGELFF	TGTGCCAGCAGCTCCGTCCGGGGGAGGGCCGGCACCGGGGAGCTGTTTTTT
TRBV10-3	TRBD1	TRBJ2-5	NA	CAISGTGRGGTQYF	TGTGCCATCAGTGGGACAGGGAGAGGAGGGACCCAGTACTTC